The 22 T cell receptor beta chains listed next were all sequenced from one sample in a study of Graves' ophthalmopathy and Graves' hyperthyroidism. Amplification of TCR beta CDR3 regions used RNA transcripts. An opening RT-PCR round employed HTBI primers and preceded a second-round multiplex PCR. TCRdb independently ran MiXCR on the multiplex PCR reads; one entry per CDR3 protein. The table records about 390,000 distinct CDR3 sequences, 15% of them present only once. The sample consisted of peripheral blood. The receptors stem from a woman between 18 and 29 years old with stable Graves' hyperthyroidism.

This clonotype was found a few times. The chain has TRBV12-3 or TRBV12-4 and TRBJ1-3; 7 positions match TRBD1. V trimming: 3 bases; J trimming: 0 bases; junction bases outside the gene matches: 5. The CDR3 is 16 residues long. The CDR3 DNA sequence: TGTGCCAGCAGTTTCGGGACAGCCGGCTCTGGAAACACCATATATTTT. Its translation: CASSFGTAGSGNTIYF.

Ten or more counts support this clonotype. The chain has TRBV6-5 and TRBJ1-1; D is ambiguous. This CDR3 contains 14 residues. Germline V gives CDR1 MNHEY, CDR2 SVGAGI. The V gene lost 2 bases and the J gene lost 5 bases, with 12 bases spanning the gap. The CDR3 protein is CASSYPMVRTEAFF. As DNA, the CDR3 is TGTGCCAGCAGTTACCCGATGGTGCGGACTGAAGCTTTCTTT.

This clonotype was detected many times. CDR3 in DNA: TGTGCCAGCAGTGCCCTTCTGGGGGAGCAGTACTTC. Protein product: CASSALLGEQYF. This sequence joins TRBV12-3 or TRBV12-4 and TRBJ2-7; no clear D. The CDR3 has 12 residues. Trimming removed 5 bases from V and 7 bases from J, with 12 bases in between.

This clonotype appeared many times. The chain links TRBV6-1 to TRBJ1-5; 10 nucleotides align to TRBD1. V lost 7 bases and J lost 7; bases outside the gene matches: 10. The CDR3 covers 15 residues. From germline, CDR1 is MNHNS and CDR2 SASEGT. The CDR3 reads CASKWDRGGGQPQHF. The CDR3 bases are TGTGCCAGCAAATGGGACAGGGGTGGAGGACAGCCCCAGCATTTT.

This clonotype has ten or more counts. This chain uses TRBV18 with TRBJ1-6; a possible D gene is TRBD1 (6 bases). This CDR3 has 18 amino acids. Trimming stripped 2 bases from V and 0 bases from J, with 14 bases between. The germline gives CDR1 KGHSH, CDR2 LQKENI. CDR3 residues: CASSPIDQGSSYNSPLHF. The CDR3, as DNA: TGTGCCAGCTCACCAATTGACCAGGGGAGCTCCTATAATTCACCCCTCCACTTT.

This clonotype has at least ten counts. The chain carries TRBV14 and TRBJ2-7, with a tentative D call TRBD2 (5 bases). Germline V gene data show CDR1 as SGHDN and CDR2 as FVKESK. V lost 4 bases, J lost 5 bases, and 12 bases lay in between. The length of the CDR3 is 13 residues. The CDR3 coding sequence is TGTGCCAGCAGCCTCGCAGGAGGCAACGAGCAGTACTTC. It specifies CASSLAGGNEQYF.

Ten or more counts support this clonotype. CDR3 residues: CASSIDKNRGSTEAFF. CDR3 sequence (DNA): TGTGCCAGTAGTATAGATAAGAACAGGGGATCTACTGAAGCTTTCTTT. This rearrangement joins TRBV19 to TRBJ1-1; 7 bases match TRBD1. Losses at the gene ends were 0 bases for V and 5 bases for J; bases not matched to a gene: 9. This CDR3 is 16 amino acids long. Germline V gene lookup returns CDR1 LNHDA and CDR2 SQIVND (reference sequence).

This clonotype occurred many times. The V call is TRBV12-3 or TRBV12-4, the J call TRBJ2-7, with D perhaps TRBD1 (5 bases). This CDR3 contains 15 residues. V lost 5 bases and J lost 2, with 16 bases in between. The CDR3 nucleotides read TGTGCCAGCAGTCTCACCTGGGGCAGTCCCTACGAGCAGTACTTC. This sequence encodes CASSLTWGSPYEQYF.

This clonotype was observed many times. The chain is built from TRBV6-5 and TRBJ1-2; 7 bases match TRBD1. Germline values: CDR1 MNHEY, CDR2 SVGAGI. This CDR3 is built from 14 residues. After removal of 6 bases from V and 1 base from J, the junction contained 5 bases not matched to a gene. Here the CDR3 reads CASRSNRGNYGYTF. CDR3 in DNA: TGTGCCAGCAGGTCTAACAGGGGTAACTATGGCTACACCTTC.

Ten or more counts support this clonotype. The rearrangement links TRBV9 to TRBJ1-5; 8 positions agree with TRBD1. V lost 3 bases and J lost 4; bases outside the gene matches: 6. The CDR3 sequence is 15 residues long. In germline, CDR1 is SGDLS, CDR2 YYNGEE. CDR3 region: CASSAGTGQNQPQHF. CDR3 sequence (DNA): TGTGCCAGCAGCGCCGGGACAGGCCAGAATCAGCCCCAGCATTTT.

The V gene is TRBV10-3, the J gene TRBJ2-7, with D tentatively TRBD1 (6 bases). V gave up 6 bases and J gave up 5 bases, with 17 bases separating them. Germline-derived CDR1 and CDR2 are ENHRY and SYGVKD. The CDR3 totals 14 residues. DNA for the CDR3: TGTGCCATCAGCATTCAGGGGTCCCTAAACGAGCAGTACTTC. Amino acid sequence: CAISIQGSLNEQYF.

This clonotype was seen at least ten times. The V and J genes are TRBV4-1 and TRBJ1-1, with D tentatively TRBD1 (6 bases). This CDR3 comprises 15 residues. V lost 7 bases, J lost 2 bases, and 17 bases lay in between. Germline loops: CDR1 MGHRA, CDR2 YSYEKL. CDR3 residues: CASTIPGQLNTEAFF. As DNA, the CDR3 is TGCGCCAGCACCATACCCGGACAGCTTAACACTGAAGCTTTCTTT.

The chain joins TRBV27 to TRBJ1-1; a possible D gene is TRBD1 (6 bases). The V and J ends lost 6 bases and 0 bases respectively, with 14 bases between them. The CDR3 covers 15 residues. Germline values: CDR1 MNHEY, CDR2 SMNVEV (reference sequence). The CDR3 loop reads CASSPRQEMNTEAFF. CDR3 nucleotides: TGTGCCAGCAGCCCCAGACAGGAAATGAACACTGAAGCTTTCTTT.

This clonotype was detected ten times or more. This sequence joins TRBV15 and TRBJ1-1; D is undetermined. Trimming took 4 bases from V and 5 from J, leaving 17 bases between them. Germline CDR1 LNHNV, CDR2 YYDKDF (reference sequence). The CDR3 has 15 amino acids. The CDR3 reads CATSTGTPLTTEAFF. The CDR3 DNA follows: TGTGCCACCAGCACAGGTACCCCGCTGACGACTGAAGCTTTCTTT.

This clonotype was observed many times. The rearrangement joins TRBV18 to TRBJ1-1; no clear D. Germline CDR1 is KGHSH and CDR2 is LQKENI. V shed 8 bases and J shed 4 bases, with 8 bases lying between them. The length of the CDR3 is 11 residues. CDR3 amino acids: CASSPSTEAFF. The CDR3 region has the DNA TGTGCCAGCAGCCCTTCCACTGAAGCTTTCTTT. Full variable domain (missing parts from reference TRBV18 and TRBJ1-1): NAGVMQNPRHLVRRRGQEARLRCSPMKGHSHVYWYRQLPEEGLKFMVYLQKENIIDESGMPKERFSAEFPKEGPSILRIQQVVRGDSAAYFCASSPSTEAFFGQGTRLTVV.

The sample holds a few counts of this clonotype. J is TRBJ1-2 and V is TRBV20-1; no definite D call. Germline-derived CDR1 and CDR2 are DFQATT and SNEGSKA (reference sequence). The length of the CDR3 is 15 residues. V lost 1 base and J lost 8, with 20 bases in between. CDR3 nucleotides: TGCAGTGCTAGAGTATCAAGGGCAGGCCCTCTGGGCTACACCTTC. Translated: CSARVSRAGPLGYTF.

The chain uses TRBV2 and TRBJ1-5, with a possible D match to TRBD1 (6 bases). Germline-derived CDR1 and CDR2 are SNHLY and FYNNEI. The ends were cut back, 4 bases at V and 5 bases at J, with 15 bases in the middle. The CDR3 is 15 amino acids. The CDR3 loop is CASSVPTGWDQPQHF. The CDR3 nucleotides read TGTGCCAGCAGTGTCCCAACAGGGTGGGATCAGCCCCAGCATTTT.

The table lists this clonotype with many counts. This chain's CDR3 is CASSLGGPGEQYF. DNA of the CDR3: TGTGCCAGCAGCTTAGGAGGTCCGGGTGAGCAGTACTTC. The chain joins TRBV11-3 to TRBJ2-7; D is uncertain. The CDR3 runs to 13 residues. Between the trimmed V and J ends, which lost 1 base and 7 bases, there was a span of 11 bases. Germline loops: CDR1 SGHNT, CDR2 YENEEA.

This clonotype ranks as medium-sized. This chain connects TRBV6-1 to TRBJ1-5; no clear D. This CDR3 is 17 amino acids long. The germline CDR1 and CDR2 sequences are MNHNS and SASEGT. V was shortened by 3 bases and J by 5 bases, with 20 bases between the two germline ends. The DNA of the CDR3 is TGTGCCAGCAGTGAGCCGGGTGATCGGAGAGCTCATCAGCCCCAGCATTTT. Translation: CASSEPGDRRAHQPQHF.

The rearrangement uses TRBV11-2 and TRBJ2-7; D gene uncertain. The V and J ends lost 5 bases and 0 bases respectively, with 17 bases between them. Germline CDR1 and CDR2: SGHAT and FQNNGV. CDR3 length: 16 residues. This CDR3 is CASSPRRVESSYEQYF. The CDR3 nucleotides read TGTGCCAGCAGCCCCCGCCGCGTCGAGAGCTCCTACGAGCAGTACTTC.

About this clonotype itself: This may be a read error, as it is one base from a much larger clone. This sequence joins TRBV27 and TRBJ1-5; possibly TRBD1 for D (5 bases). This CDR3 has 15 residues. CDR1 is MNHEY, CDR2 SMNVEV, per germline (reference sequence). The chain's CDR3 is CASSLDGDGNQLQHF. Written as DNA, the CDR3 is TGTGCCAGCAGTTTAGATGGGGACGGGAATCAGCTCCAGCATTTT.

Many counts were recorded for this clonotype. As DNA, the CDR3 is TGCAGTGCTAGAGATAGGACAGCTAACTATGGCTACACCTTC. Protein product: CSARDRTANYGYTF. V is TRBV20-1 and J is TRBJ1-2, with a possible D match to TRBD1 (6 bases). Germline CDR1 reads DFQATT; CDR2 reads SNEGSKA (reference sequence). V lost 0 bases, J lost 0 bases, and 8 bases lay in between. The CDR3 consists of 14 residues.